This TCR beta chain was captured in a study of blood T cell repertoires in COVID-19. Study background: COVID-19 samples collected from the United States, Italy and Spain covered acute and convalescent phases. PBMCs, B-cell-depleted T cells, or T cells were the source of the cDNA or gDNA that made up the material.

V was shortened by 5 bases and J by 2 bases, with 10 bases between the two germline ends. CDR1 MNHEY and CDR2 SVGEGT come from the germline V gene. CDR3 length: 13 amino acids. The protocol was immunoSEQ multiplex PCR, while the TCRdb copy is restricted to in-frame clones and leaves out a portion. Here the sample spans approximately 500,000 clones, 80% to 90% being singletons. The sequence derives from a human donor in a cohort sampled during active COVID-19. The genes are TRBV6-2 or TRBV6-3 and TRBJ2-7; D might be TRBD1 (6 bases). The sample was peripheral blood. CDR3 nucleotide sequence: TGTGCCAGCAGTCGACAGGCAACCTACGAGCAGTACTTC. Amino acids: CASSRQATYEQYF.